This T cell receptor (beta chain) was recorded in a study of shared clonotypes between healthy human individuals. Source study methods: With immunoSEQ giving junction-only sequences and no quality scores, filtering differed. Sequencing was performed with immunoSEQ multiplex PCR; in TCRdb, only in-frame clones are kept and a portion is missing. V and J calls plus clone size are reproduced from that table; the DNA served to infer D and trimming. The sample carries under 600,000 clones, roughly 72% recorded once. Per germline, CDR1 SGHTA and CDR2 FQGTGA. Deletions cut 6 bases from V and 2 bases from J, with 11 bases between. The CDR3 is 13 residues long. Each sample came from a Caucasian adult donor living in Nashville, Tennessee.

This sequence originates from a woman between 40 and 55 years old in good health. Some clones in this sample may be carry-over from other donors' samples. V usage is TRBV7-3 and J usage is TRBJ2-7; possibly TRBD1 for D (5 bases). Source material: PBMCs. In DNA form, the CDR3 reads TGTGCCAGCAGTAACGACAGAACCTACGAGCAGTACTTC. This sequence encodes CASSNDRTYEQYF.